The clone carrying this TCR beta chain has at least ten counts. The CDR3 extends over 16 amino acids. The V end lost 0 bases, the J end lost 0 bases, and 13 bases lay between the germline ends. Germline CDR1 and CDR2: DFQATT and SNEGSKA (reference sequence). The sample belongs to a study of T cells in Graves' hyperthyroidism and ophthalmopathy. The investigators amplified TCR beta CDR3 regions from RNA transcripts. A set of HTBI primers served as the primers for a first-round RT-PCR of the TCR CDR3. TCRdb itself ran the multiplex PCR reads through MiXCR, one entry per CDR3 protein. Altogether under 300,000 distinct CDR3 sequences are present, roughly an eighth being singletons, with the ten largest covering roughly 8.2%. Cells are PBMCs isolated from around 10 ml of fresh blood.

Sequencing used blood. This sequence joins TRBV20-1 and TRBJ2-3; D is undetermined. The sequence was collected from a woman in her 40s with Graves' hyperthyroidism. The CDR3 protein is CSARDSERPSTDTQYF. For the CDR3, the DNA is TGCAGTGCTAGAGATTCGGAAAGGCCCAGCACAGATACGCAGTATTTT.